This TCR beta chain was found in a study of blood T cell repertoires in COVID-19. On the study more broadly: From the United States, Italy and Spain came samples of acute and convalescent COVID-19.

In the original workflow: Amplification of reference gene primers was used by the study to estimate nucleated cell counts. Repertoires were generated with immunoSEQ multiplex PCR, while TCRdb's copy carries only in-frame clones and drops some. Clone size and the V and J calls come from that table; the DNA yielded D and trimming. The sample includes 210,000 or so clones, roughly nine tenths of them seen just once. The CDR3 is 14 amino acids. V shed 10 bases and J shed 0 bases, with 13 bases lying between them. Germline CDR1 and CDR2: WNHNN and SYGVQD (reference sequence). The V gene is TRBV10-1, the J gene TRBJ1-3; D gene unclear. The TCR was taken from a man aged 40-50 years with active or convalescent COVID-19. The specimen sequenced was peripheral blood. This CDR3 reads CATQASRSGNTIYF. The CDR3 DNA sequence: TGCGCCACGCAGGCTTCCCGCTCTGGAAACACCATATATTTT.